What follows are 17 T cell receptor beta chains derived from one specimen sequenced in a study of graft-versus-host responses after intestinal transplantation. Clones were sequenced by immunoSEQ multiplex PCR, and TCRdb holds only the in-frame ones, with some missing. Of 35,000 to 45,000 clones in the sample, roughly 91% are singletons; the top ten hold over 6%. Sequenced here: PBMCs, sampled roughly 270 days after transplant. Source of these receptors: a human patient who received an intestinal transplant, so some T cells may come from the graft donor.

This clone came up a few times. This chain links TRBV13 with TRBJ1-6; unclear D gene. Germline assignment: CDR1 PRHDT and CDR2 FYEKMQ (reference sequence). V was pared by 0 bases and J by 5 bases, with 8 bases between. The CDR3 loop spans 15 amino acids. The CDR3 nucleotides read TGTGCCAGCAGCTTAGGCTTACGGGATAATTCACCCCTCCACTTT. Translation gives CASSLGLRDNSPLHF.

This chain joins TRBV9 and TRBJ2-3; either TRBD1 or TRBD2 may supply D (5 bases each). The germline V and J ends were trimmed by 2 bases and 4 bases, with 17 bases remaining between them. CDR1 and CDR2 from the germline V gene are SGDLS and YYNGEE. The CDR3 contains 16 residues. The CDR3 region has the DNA TGTGCCAGCAGCGTGTGGGGCGCGGGCACATCAGATACGCAGTATTTT. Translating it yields CASSVWGAGTSDTQYF. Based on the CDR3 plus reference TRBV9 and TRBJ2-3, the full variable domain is DSGVTQTPKHLITATGQRVTLRCSPRSGDLSVYWYQQSLDQGLQFLIQYYNGEERAKGNILERFSAQQFPDLHSELNLSSLELGDSALYFCASSVWGAGTSDTQYFGPGTRLTVL.

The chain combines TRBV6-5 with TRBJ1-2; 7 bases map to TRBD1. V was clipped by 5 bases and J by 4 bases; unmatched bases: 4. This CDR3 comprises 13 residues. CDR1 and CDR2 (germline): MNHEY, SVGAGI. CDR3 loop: CASSRRGSYGYTF. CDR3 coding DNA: TGTGCCAGCAGTCGCAGGGGGAGCTATGGCTACACCTTC.

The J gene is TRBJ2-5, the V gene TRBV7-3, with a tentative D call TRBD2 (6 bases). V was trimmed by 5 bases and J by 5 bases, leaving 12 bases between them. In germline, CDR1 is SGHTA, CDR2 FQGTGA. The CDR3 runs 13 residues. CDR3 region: CASSMTSLETQYF. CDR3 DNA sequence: TGTGCCAGCAGCATGACTAGTTTGGAGACCCAGTACTTC.

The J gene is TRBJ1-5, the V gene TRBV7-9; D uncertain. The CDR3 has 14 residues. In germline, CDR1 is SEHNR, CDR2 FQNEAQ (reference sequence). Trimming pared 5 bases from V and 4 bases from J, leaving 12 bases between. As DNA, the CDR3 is TGTGCCAGCAGCACAGACGGAGGAAATCAGCCCCAGCATTTT. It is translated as CASSTDGGNQPQHF.

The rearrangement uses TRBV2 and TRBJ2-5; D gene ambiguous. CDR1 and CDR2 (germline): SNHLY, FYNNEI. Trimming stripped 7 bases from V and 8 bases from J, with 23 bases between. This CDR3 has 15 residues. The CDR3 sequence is CASTLDPREISTQYF. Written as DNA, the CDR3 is TGTGCCAGCACCCTCGATCCTAGAGAGATTAGTACCCAGTACTTC. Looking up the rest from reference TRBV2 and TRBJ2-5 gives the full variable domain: EPEVTQTPSHQVTQMGQEVILRCVPISNHLYFYWYRQILGQKVEFLVSFYNNEISEKSEIFDDQFSVERPDGSNFTLKIRSTKLEDSAMYFCASTLDPREISTQYFGPGTRLLVL.

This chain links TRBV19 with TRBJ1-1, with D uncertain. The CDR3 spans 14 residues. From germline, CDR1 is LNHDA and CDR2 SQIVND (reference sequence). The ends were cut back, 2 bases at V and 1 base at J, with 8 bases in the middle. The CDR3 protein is CASSIKWENTEAFF. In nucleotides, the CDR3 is TGTGCCAGTAGTATAAAGTGGGAGAACACTGAAGCTTTCTTT.

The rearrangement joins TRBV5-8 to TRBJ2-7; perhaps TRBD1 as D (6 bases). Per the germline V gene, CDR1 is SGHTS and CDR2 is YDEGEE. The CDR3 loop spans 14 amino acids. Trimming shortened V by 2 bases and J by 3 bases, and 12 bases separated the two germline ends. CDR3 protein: CASSFSGQYYEQYF. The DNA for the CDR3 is TGTGCCAGCAGCTTTTCAGGACAGTACTACGAGCAGTACTTC.

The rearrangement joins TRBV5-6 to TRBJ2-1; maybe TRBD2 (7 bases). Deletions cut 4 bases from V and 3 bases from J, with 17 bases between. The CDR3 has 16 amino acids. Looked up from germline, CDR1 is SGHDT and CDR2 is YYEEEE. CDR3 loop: CASSLRMGGRYNEQFF. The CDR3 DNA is TGTGCCAGCAGCCTCCGGATGGGGGGGCGCTACAATGAGCAGTTCTTC.

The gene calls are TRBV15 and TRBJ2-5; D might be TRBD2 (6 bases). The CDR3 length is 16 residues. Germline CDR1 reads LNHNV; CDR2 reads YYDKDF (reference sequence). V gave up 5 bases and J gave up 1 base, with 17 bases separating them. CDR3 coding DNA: TGTGCCACCAGCGGGGGGAGACGCAGCCTCCAAGAGACCCAGTACTTC. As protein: CATSGGRRSLQETQYF.

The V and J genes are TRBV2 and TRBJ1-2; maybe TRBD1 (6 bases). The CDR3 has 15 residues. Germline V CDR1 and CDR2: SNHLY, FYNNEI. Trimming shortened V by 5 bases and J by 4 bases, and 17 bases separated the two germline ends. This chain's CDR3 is CASSPTLDSPYGYTF. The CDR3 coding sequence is TGTGCCAGCAGTCCGACCTTGGACAGCCCCTATGGCTACACCTTC.

This chain's CDR3 is CASSPRTSGGHAQETQYF. The CDR3 region has the DNA TGCGCCAGCAGCCCCCGGACTAGCGGGGGTCATGCTCAAGAGACCCAGTACTTC. This chain uses TRBV4-1 with TRBJ2-5; 13 nucleotides align to TRBD2. This CDR3 has 18 residues. Germline V gene sequence: CDR1 MGHRA, CDR2 YSYEKL. V was pared by 4 bases and J by 2 bases, with 10 bases of the junction left unmatched.

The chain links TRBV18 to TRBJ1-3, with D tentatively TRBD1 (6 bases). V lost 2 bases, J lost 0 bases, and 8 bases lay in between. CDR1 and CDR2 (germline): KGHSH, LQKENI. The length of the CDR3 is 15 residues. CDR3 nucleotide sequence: TGTGCCAGCTCACCAAGGGACATCTCTGGAAACACCATATATTTT. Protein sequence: CASSPRDISGNTIYF.

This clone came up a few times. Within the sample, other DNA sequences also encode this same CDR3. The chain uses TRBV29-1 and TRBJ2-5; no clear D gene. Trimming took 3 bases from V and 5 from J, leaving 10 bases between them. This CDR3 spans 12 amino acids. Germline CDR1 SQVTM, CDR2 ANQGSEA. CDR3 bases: TGCAGCGTTGACAGAGGCAGGGAGACCCAGTACTTC. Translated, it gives CSVDRGRETQYF.

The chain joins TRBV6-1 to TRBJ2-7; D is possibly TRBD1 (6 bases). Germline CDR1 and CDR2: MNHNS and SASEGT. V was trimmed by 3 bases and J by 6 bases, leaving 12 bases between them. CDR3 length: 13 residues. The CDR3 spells CASSERTVSEQYF. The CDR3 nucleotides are TGTGCCAGCAGTGAGAGGACAGTCAGCGAGCAGTACTTC.

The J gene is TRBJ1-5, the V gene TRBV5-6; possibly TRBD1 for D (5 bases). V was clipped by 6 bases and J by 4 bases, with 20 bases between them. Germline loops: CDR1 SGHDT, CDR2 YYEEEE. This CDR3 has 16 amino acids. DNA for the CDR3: TGTGCCAGCACCGTGGGACCTCTAGGGAGAAATCAGCCCCAGCATTTT. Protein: CASTVGPLGRNQPQHF.

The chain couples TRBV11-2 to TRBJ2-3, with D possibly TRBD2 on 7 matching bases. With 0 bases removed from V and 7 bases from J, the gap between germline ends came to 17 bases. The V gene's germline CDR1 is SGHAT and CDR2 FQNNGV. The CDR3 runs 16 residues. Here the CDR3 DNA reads TGTGCCAGCAGCTTAGAAGGGTGGGGGGGCGCTAATACGCAGTATTTT. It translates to CASSLEGWGGANTQYF. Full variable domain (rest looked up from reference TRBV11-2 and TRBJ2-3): EAGVAQSPRYKIIEKRQSVAFWCNPISGHATLYWYQQILGQGPKLLIQFQNNGVVDDSQLPKDRFSAERLKGVDSTLKIQPAKLEDSAVYLCASSLEGWGGANTQYFGPGTRLTVL.